This T cell receptor beta chain was identified during a study of beta chain features in type 1 diabetes. The authors sorted CD4+ naive, central memory, regulatory and stem cell-like memory cells via CD45RO/CCR7/CD25/CD127/CD95/CD27. A remark on this clone: The antigen remains unidentified.

Since all of the isolated RNA was reverse transcribed, expressed TCRB transcripts were what got sequenced. Using immunoSEQ multiplex PCR, the repertoire was profiled, and TCRdb retains in-frame clones only, with some absent. The table records more than 550,000 clones, 11% to 15% of them present only once. Findings of the study overall: Among all four CD4+ subsets, Type 1 diabetes patients had TCRB CDR3s that were moderately but significantly shorter. Fewer junction insertions and more nucleotide deletions appeared in type 1 diabetes patients.

This CDR3 has 16 amino acids. V was trimmed by 5 bases and J by 1 base, leaving 15 bases between them. Germline CDR1 is SEHNR and CDR2 is FQNEAQ (reference sequence). Sequenced: naive CD4+ T cells from blood. The chain has TRBV7-9 and TRBJ2-1; D is possibly TRBD2 (6 bases). The clonotype originates from a man aged 18 to 29 with type 1 diabetes. CDR3: CASSRPNSGSYNEQFF. Here the CDR3 DNA reads TGTGCCAGCAGCCGACCGAATAGCGGTTCCTACAATGAGCAGTTCTTC.